A single T cell receptor (beta chain) is shown here with its context. Its specificity is unknown. These data are taken from a study of CD8 T cells in Susac syndrome. Looking at the study overall: The Susac syndrome patients were therapy-naive, on corticosteroids, or on intravenous immunoglobulin alone at blood draw. Overall study findings and caveats: It was acknowledged in the study that its TCR sequencing and HLA analysis involved a relatively small number of individuals. Within Susac syndrome CD4+ T cell repertoires, clonal expansion was not evident.

Diagnostic criteria for definite or probable disease, in their recently defined form, were met by the patients with Susac syndrome. The ends were cut back, 4 bases at V and 5 bases at J, with 21 bases in the middle. The CDR3 runs 17 residues. Germline lookup yields CDR1 SGHNT and CDR2 YYREEE (reference sequence). Reverse transcription of roughly 0.45 to 1 ug RNA was carried out with random hexamers. TCRdb redid the calling of the immunoSEQ multiplex PCR reads with MiXCR, one entry per CDR3 protein. The table has around 150,000 distinct CDR3 sequences, 90% to 97% seen once. Source material: CD4+ T cells from PBMCs. The origin of this receptor is a human donor with Susac syndrome. J is TRBJ2-2 and V is TRBV5-4; D possibly corresponds to TRBD2 (7 bases). This chain's CDR3 is CASSPVGGLGQTGELFF. CDR3 DNA sequence: TGTGCCAGCAGCCCCGTTGGAGGACTAGGACAGACCGGGGAGCTGTTTTTT. The full variable domain, in which reference TRBV5-4 and TRBJ2-2 provide the parts outside the CDR3, is ETGVTQSPTHLIKTRGQQVTLRCSSQSGHNTVSWYQQALGQGPQFIFQYYREEENGRGNFPPRFSGLQFPNYSSELNVNALELDDSALYLCASSPVGGLGQTGELFFGEGSRLTVL.